The 2 T cell receptor beta chains below come from one sample, sequenced in a study of spatial heterogeneity in lung cancer. TCRdb re-derived calls from the 5' RACE reads in MiXCR, one entry per CDR3 protein. The profile shows around 10,000 distinct CDR3 sequences, nearly 4% of them singletons. The time point denotes: sample taken at primary tumor resection. Unsorted whole RNA of tumor, nontumor lung or frozen PBMC was sequenced. Sequenced material: normal lung tissue next to the tumor, taken at surgery. These receptors were taken from a male donor with early-stage non-small cell lung cancer.

This clonotype counts as medium-sized. The chain carries TRBV18 and TRBJ1-5, with 7 bases identical to TRBD1. The J segment lost 0 bases and the V segment lost 4 bases, leaving 6 bases of the junction unmatched. Germline lookup yields CDR1 KGHSH and CDR2 LQKENI. This CDR3 has 16 amino acids. CDR3 sequence: CASSLPGQPSNQPQHF. The CDR3 region has the DNA TGTGCCAGCTCACTACCGGGACAGCCTAGCAATCAGCCCCAGCATTTT. Full variable domain (outside the CDR3, taken from reference TRBV18 and TRBJ1-5): NAGVMQNPRHLVRRRGQEARLRCSPMKGHSHVYWYRQLPEEGLKFMVYLQKENIIDESGMPKERFSAEFPKEGPSILRIQQVVRGDSAAYFCASSLPGQPSNQPQHFGDGTRLSIL.

The sample holds many counts of this clonotype. The chain couples TRBV9 to TRBJ2-1; perhaps D is TRBD1 or TRBD2 (6 bases each). This CDR3 spans 19 amino acids. The ends were cut back, 0 bases at V and 5 bases at J, with 24 bases in the middle. CDR1 and CDR2 (germline): SGDLS, YYNGEE. The CDR3 coding sequence is TGTGCCAGCAGCGTAGAGGCCCGTGCTAGAGGGGGGTACCACAATGAGCAGTTCTTC. The encoded protein is CASSVEARARGGYHNEQFF.